This is a list of T cell receptor beta chains from one sample in a study of regulatory T cells in long-lasting Graves disease. One entry per CDR3 protein results from TCRdb running MiXCR on the multiplex PCR reads. The sample shows 600,000 to 800,000 distinct CDR3 sequences, approximately 31% of them seen only once. The sequenced sample was peripheral blood mononuclear cells (PBMCs), obtained when the disease was refractory, from a patient treated with antithyroid drugs. All receptors come from a female donor with Graves disease. Both conserved end residues are part of each CDR3. The D gene is left open where the match is weak. Rows may omit the clone size; those that give it use once, few, many or a size class.

>-|TRBD1|TRBV20-1|TRBJ1-1
TGCAGTGCTAGGGGCAGGGACAGTTGGAACACTGAAGCTTTCTTT
CSARGRDSWNTEAFF
>-|TRBD1|TRBV19|TRBJ1-1
TGTGCCAGTAGTATCACAGGGGCGCGGGCCACTGAAGCTTTCTTT
CASSITGARATEAFF
>-|TRBD1|TRBV6-7|TRBJ1-2
TGTGCCAGCAGTGACAGGGGAGAAGCTGGCTACACCTTC
CASSDRGEAGYTF
>-|TRBD2|TRBV6-9|TRBJ2-1
TGTGCCAGCAGTTACTCCTGGACTAGCAATGAGCAGTTCTTC
CASSYSWTSNEQFF
>few|TRBD1|TRBV14|TRBJ1-1
TGTGCCAGCAGCCCGAACAGGGGATCAGGCACTGAAGCTTTCTTT
CASSPNRGSGTEAFF
>many|-|TRBV10-3|TRBJ1-1
TGTGCCATCACCAGGACAGTGGCGGACACTGAAGCTTTCTTT
CAITRTVADTEAFF
>many|TRBD2|TRBV28|TRBJ2-7
TGTGCCAGCAGTACTCACGGGACTAGCGGATACGAGCAGTACTTC
CASSTHGTSGYEQYF
>many|-|TRBV7-3|TRBJ2-5
TGTGCCAGCAGCCCCAGGGCTTTGGGAGAGACCCAGTACTTC
CASSPRALGETQYF
>-|-|TRBV6-1|TRBJ1-1
TGTGCCACTCGGGAGACGACGAGGCTGAACACTGAAGCTTTCTTT
CATRETTRLNTEAFF
>-|-|TRBV20-1|TRBJ1-2
TGCAGTGCTAGAGAACCACAGAATAACTATGGCTACACCTTC
CSAREPQNNYGYTF
>few|-|TRBV5-1|TRBJ1-1
TGCGCCAGCAGCTTGGGGTTATCTCTGGGCGGCAACACTGAAGCTTTCTTT
CASSLGLSLGGNTEAFF
>-|TRBD1|TRBV5-1|TRBJ1-5
TGCGCCAGCAGCTTGGACCAGGGACAGGGTCAGCCCCAGCATTTT
CASSLDQGQGQPQHF
>-|-|TRBV7-2|TRBJ1-5
TGTGCCAGCAGCTTCAGGAATAGCAATCAGCCCCAGCATTTT
CASSFRNSNQPQHF
>-|-|TRBV28|TRBJ1-2
TGTGCCAGCAGAGCTCACGACGGGGAAGGCTACACCTTC
CASRAHDGEGYTF
>-|-|TRBV12-3/TRBV12-4|TRBJ1-3
TGTGCCAGCAGTTTCTTAGTCCGGAGCTCTGGAAACACCATATATTTT
CASSFLVRSSGNTIYF
>few|-|TRBV19|TRBJ1-1
TGTGCCAGTAGTTCAGGGACGGTCGTGGGAGGCACTGAAGCTTTCTTT
CASSSGTVVGGTEAFF